This is a list of T cell receptor beta chains from one sample in a study of T cells in Graves' hyperthyroidism and ophthalmopathy. One entry per CDR3 protein results from TCRdb running MiXCR on the multiplex PCR reads. The data show more than 300,000 distinct CDR3 sequences, approximately 13% seen once. Sample: blood. These receptors originate from a woman aged 18 to 35 with Graves' hyperthyroidism. Both conserved end residues are part of each CDR3. D genes are given only for firm matches. Some rows have no size entry. The others give once, few or many, or a class for an expanded clone.

J	size	V	D	DNA	CDR3
TRBJ2-1	.	TRBV14	TRBD2	TGTGCCAGCAGCCATAAAGCGGGGATTGGGGACAATGAGCAGTTCTTC	CASSHKAGIGDNEQFF
TRBJ2-2	many	TRBV2	TRBD2	TGTGCCAGCAGTGAAGAAGCGGGAGGTACCGGGGAGCTGTTTTTT	CASSEEAGGTGELFF
TRBJ1-2	many	TRBV6-2/TRBV6-3	.	TGTGCCAGCAGTAAAACAACAACAGGGCTCTATGGCTACACCTTC	CASSKTTTGLYGYTF
TRBJ2-7	many	TRBV29-1	TRBD2	TGCAGCGTTGGGGCTAGCGGCGGCTCCTACGAGCAGTACTTC	CSVGASGGSYEQYF
TRBJ2-5	.	TRBV13	TRBD1	TGTGCCAGCAGCTACCAGGGGGTAAAAGAGACCCAGTACTTC	CASSYQGVKETQYF
TRBJ2-7	.	TRBV20-1	.	TGCAGTGCTAATGGGGATAGCTCCTACGAGCAGTACTTC	CSANGDSSYEQYF
TRBJ2-7	many	TRBV5-1	.	TGCGCCAGCAGCAGGAACCCGACCCTCTACGAGCAGTACTTC	CASSRNPTLYEQYF
TRBJ1-4	many	TRBV27	TRBD1	TGTGCCAGCAGTGCGACGACAGGGTTTAATGAAAAACTGTTTTTT	CASSATTGFNEKLFF
TRBJ1-1	many	TRBV6-6	.	TGTGCCAGCAGTTACTCGGGGGGGTCTGAAGCTTTCTTT	CASSYSGGSEAFF
TRBJ1-6	.	TRBV6-4	TRBD1	TGTGCCAGCAGGCCGACAGGGAGGAATTCACCCCTCCACTTT	CASRPTGRNSPLHF
TRBJ1-1	many	TRBV7-9	.	TGTGCCAGCAGTACCCCTACAGAACCTTTTGAAGCTTTCTTT	CASSTPTEPFEAFF
TRBJ2-1	.	TRBV30	TRBD1	TGTGCCTGGACTCCTTATTTTCGGACAGGGAGGAATGAGCAGTTCTTC	CAWTPYFRTGRNEQFF
TRBJ2-5	many	TRBV7-3	.	TGTGCCAGCAGCTTAACGAATTCCTCGGACGTACGCGTTCAAGAGACCCAGTACTTC	CASSLTNSSDVRVQETQYF
TRBJ1-2	.	TRBV6-1	.	TGTGCCAGCAGTGATCAGGGGCGATATGGCTACACCTTC	CASSDQGRYGYTF
TRBJ1-3	.	TRBV5-1	.	TGCGCCAGCAGATCAGGGGCCGGTTCTGGAAACACCATATATTTT	CASRSGAGSGNTIYF
TRBJ1-2	many	TRBV10-3	.	TGTGCCATCAGTGAGTCCTCGCCTAACTATGGCTACACCTTC	CAISESSPNYGYTF